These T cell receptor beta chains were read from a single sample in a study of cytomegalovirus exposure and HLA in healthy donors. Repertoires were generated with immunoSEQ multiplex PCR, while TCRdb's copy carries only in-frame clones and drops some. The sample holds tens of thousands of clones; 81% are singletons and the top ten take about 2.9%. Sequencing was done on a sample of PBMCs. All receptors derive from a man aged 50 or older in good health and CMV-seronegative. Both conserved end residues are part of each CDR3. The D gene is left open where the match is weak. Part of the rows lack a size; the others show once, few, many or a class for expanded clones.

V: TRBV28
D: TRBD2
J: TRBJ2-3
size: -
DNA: TGTGCCAGCAGTCCTCCTGACTGGCGGGAGGGGAGAGATACGCAGTATTTT
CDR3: CASSPPDWREGRDTQYF

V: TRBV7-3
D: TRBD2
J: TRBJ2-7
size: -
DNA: TGTGCCAGCAGCTTAACCAGGACTAGCGGGGTCTACGAGCAGTACTTC
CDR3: CASSLTRTSGVYEQYF

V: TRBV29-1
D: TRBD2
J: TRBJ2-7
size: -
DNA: TGCAGCGTTGACGGACTAGCGGGAGGGGTCCCATACGAGCAGTACTTC
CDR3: CSVDGLAGGVPYEQYF

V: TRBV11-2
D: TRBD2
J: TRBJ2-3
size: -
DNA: TGTGCCAGCAGCACACGGACTAGCGGGACGCAGTATTTT
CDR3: CASSTRTSGTQYF

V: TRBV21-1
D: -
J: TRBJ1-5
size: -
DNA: TGTGCCAGCAGCAAGGCGGGACAGGCGCTTTATAGCAATCAGCCCCAGCATTTT
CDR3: CASSKAGQALYSNQPQHF

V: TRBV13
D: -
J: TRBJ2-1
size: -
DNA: TGTGCCAGCAGCTTAGGCCTGGGGGCTTACTACAATGAGCAGTTCTTC
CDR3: CASSLGLGAYYNEQFF

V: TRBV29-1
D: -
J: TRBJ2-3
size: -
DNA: TGCAGCGTTGGCGACAGCTTTTCCACAGATACGCAGTATTTT
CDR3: CSVGDSFSTDTQYF

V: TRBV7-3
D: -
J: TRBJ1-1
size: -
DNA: TGTGCCAGCAGCTTAATGCGGGCAGGAGCTGAAGCTTTCTTT
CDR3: CASSLMRAGAEAFF

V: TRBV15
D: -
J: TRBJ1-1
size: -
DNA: TGTGCCACCAGCAGAGCAGGGTTTGAAGCTTTCTTT
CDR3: CATSRAGFEAFF

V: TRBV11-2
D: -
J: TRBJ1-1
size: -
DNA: TGTGCCAGCAGCTTATCCGGGACAAACACTGAAGCTTTCTTT
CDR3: CASSLSGTNTEAFF

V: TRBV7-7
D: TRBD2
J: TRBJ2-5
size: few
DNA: TGTGCTAGCAGCGGGACTAGCGGCCCCGGATCGGCCCAGTACTTC
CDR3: CASSGTSGPGSAQYF

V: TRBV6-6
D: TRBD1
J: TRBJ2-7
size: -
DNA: TGTGCCAGCAGCCGGACAGGGAGCTCCTACGAGCAGTACTTC
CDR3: CASSRTGSSYEQYF

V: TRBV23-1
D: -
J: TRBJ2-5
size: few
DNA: TGCGCCAGCAGTTGTTCGAGGGGGAAAGAGACCCAGTACTTC
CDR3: CASSCSRGKETQYF

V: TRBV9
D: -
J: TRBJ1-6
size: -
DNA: TGTGCCAGCAGCGGCCAGGGGAACAATTCACCCCTCCACTTT
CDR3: CASSGQGNNSPLHF

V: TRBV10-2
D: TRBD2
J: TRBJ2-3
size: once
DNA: TGCGCCAGCAGTGAGGCGGCGGGGGGGCCCTACCAGTATTTT
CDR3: CASSEAAGGPYQYF

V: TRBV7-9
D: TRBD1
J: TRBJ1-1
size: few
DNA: TGTTCCAGCAGCTTAGTCGGGCAGGGGGGTGGTGAAGCTTTCTTT
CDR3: CSSSLVGQGGGEAFF